This T cell receptor beta chain was found in a study of human T cells and chemical hapten exposure. Overall study context: Throughout the approximately 25-week study, diphenylcyclopropenone was applied weekly to the patients' scalps. Whole-study results and caveats: PT1 expanded TCR counts and patch test score correlated positively.

Each CDR3 protein gets one entry after TCRdb re-called the RACE reads with MiXCR. The sample carries fewer than 500,000 distinct CDR3 sequences, 4.8% recorded once. A remark on this clonotype: Its cognate antigen is unknown.

Time point reported: patch test 1, 2 weeks after DPC sensitization. Treatment meaning: therapeutic diphenylcyclopropenone sensitization with weekly scalp DPC. Germline-derived CDR1 and CDR2 are LGHDT and YNNKEL (reference sequence). The length of the CDR3 is 15 residues. V lost 0 bases to trimming and J lost 2 bases, with 10 bases between them. This TCR derives from a woman in her forties or fifties with alopecia areata. Some clones in this sample may be carry-over from other donors' samples. The chain combines TRBV3-1 with TRBJ1-1; no definite D call. Sequenced material: whole blood, taken in connection with sensitization to the hapten diphenylcyclopropenone (DPC). CDR3 region: CASSQEGAYNTEAFF. The CDR3 DNA is TGTGCCAGCAGCCAAGAGGGAGCTTATAACACTGAAGCTTTCTTT.